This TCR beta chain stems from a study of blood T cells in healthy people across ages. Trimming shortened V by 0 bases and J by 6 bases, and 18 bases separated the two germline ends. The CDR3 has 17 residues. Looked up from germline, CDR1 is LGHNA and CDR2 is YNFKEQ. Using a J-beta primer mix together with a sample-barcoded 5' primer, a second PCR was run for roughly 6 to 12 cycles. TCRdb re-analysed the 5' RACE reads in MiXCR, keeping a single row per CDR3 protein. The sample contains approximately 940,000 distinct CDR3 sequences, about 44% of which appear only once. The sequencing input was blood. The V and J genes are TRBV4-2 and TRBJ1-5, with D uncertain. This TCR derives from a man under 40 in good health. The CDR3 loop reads CASSQDTAALGSQPQHF. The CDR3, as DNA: TGTGCCAGCAGCCAAGATACAGCCGCGCTGGGGTCTCAGCCCCAGCATTTT.